This TCR beta chain was recovered during a study of siplizumab effects on memory and regulatory T cells. Study observations and caveats: In unstimulated cells, naive T cells appeared more diverse than memory T cells and seemed major alloresponse contributors. Significantly reduced by siplizumab was the cumulative frequency of alloreactive sequences, namely those traceable to unstimulated CD4+ memory cells. Of the proliferating CD4+ or CD8+ clones, roughly 75-95% lacked a naive or memory phenotype that could be assigned. Treg-derived clones made up an average of approximately 70% of mappable alloreactive CD4+ clones with siplizumab and 26.9% in controls.

There are a few counts of this clone. Its antigen is still unknown. Sequencing used immunoSEQ multiplex PCR; TCRdb keeps in-frame clones, though not all of them. The sample holds 55,000 to 80,000 clones, roughly 85% seen once. CDR3 length: 14 amino acids. The V gene's germline CDR1 is SGHNT and CDR2 YENEEA. The V and J ends lost 6 bases and 1 base respectively, with 9 bases between them. J is TRBJ2-2 and V is TRBV11-3; D is possibly TRBD2 (6 bases). Sequencing was carried out using memory CD4+ T cells sorted from blood. The TCR sequence derives from a human donor in good health. The CDR3 is CASRPSVNTGELFF. DNA of the CDR3: TGTGCCAGCAGGCCTAGCGTGAACACCGGGGAGCTGTTTTTT. The entire variable domain, with the rest obtained from reference TRBV11-3 and TRBJ2-2, is as follows: EAGVVQSPRYKIIEKKQPVAFWCNPISGHNTLYWYLQNLGQGPELLIRYENEEAVDDSQLPKDRFSAERLKGVDSTLKIQPAELGDSAVYLCASRPSVNTGELFFGEGSRLTVL.